This T cell receptor beta chain was captured by sequencing in a study of blood T cell repertoires in COVID-19. Germline V gene data show CDR1 as SGHDN and CDR2 as FVKESK. Germline trimming cut 3 bases from V and 4 bases from J; bases unmatched to any gene: 9. The CDR3 spans 16 residues. Per the original data handling: Nucleated cell number was recorded as an estimate derived from reference gene primer amplification. Using immunoSEQ multiplex PCR, the repertoire was profiled, and TCRdb retains in-frame clones only, with some absent. V and J calls plus clone size are reproduced from that table; the DNA served to infer D and trimming. The data show roughly 260,000 clones, with 70% to 90% seen just once and approximately 1.9% held by the top ten. Resolution of symptoms, clearance, or two negative PCRs was present in recovered Cohort 3 donors.

Sequenced sample: PBMCs or T cells enriched from blood (not recorded which). The sequence was obtained from a woman in her forties or fifties who had recovered from COVID-19. This chain uses TRBV14 with TRBJ1-3, with 7 positions matching TRBD1. The CDR3 region has the DNA TGTGCCAGCAGCCAGTTTACAGGGGCGGAGGGAAACACCATATATTTT. Its protein is CASSQFTGAEGNTIYF.